This T cell receptor (beta chain) was captured in a study of tissue T cells after allogeneic stem cell transplantation. Sequenced by immunoSEQ multiplex PCR; TCRdb stores in-frame clones only, minus some. Among over 1,500 clones, approximately 68% were seen once, and the ten largest hold around 21%. Losses at the gene ends were 6 bases for V and 0 bases for J; bases not matched to a gene: 8. The CDR3 extends over 15 amino acids. The germline V gene encodes CDR1 MNHEY and CDR2 SVGAGI. Concerning this clone itself: The antigen remains undetermined.

Study conclusions and caveats: Shared clones across patients were few; motif clustering revealed tissue-specific shared signatures.

This chain connects TRBV6-5 to TRBJ2-7; 7 bases line up with TRBD1. Sequenced here: tissue from the stomach, sampled at autopsy. The receptor comes from a female donor of 60 years or more with lung cancer. CDR3 protein: CASRRDRTGSYEQYF. DNA for the CDR3: TGTGCCAGCAGGCGAGATCGGACAGGCTCCTACGAGCAGTACTTC.